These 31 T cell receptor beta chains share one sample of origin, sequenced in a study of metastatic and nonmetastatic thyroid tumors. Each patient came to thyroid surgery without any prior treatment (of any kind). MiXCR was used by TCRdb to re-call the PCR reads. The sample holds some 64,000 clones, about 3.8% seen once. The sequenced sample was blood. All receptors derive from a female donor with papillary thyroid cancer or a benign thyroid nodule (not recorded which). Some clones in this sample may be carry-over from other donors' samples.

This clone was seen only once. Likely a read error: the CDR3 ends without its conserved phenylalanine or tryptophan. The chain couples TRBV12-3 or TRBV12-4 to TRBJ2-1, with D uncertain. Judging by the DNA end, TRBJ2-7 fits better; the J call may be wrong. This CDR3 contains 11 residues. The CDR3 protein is CASSLSLPQYL. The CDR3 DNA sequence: TGTGCCAGCAGTTTATCGCTACCACAGTACTTG.

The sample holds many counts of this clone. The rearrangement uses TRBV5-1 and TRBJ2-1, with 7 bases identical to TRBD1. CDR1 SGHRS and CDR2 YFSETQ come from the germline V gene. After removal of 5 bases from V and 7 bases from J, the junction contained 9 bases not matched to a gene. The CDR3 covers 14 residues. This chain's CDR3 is CASSHQTGVNEQFF. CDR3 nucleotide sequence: TGCGCCAGCAGTCACCAAACAGGGGTGAATGAGCAGTTCTTC.

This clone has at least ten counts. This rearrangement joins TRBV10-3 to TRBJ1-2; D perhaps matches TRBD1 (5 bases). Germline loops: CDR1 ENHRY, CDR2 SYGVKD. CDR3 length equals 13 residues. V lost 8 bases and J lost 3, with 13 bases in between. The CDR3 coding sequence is TGTGCCATCGGGGGAGGGCAGGACTATGGCTACACCTTC. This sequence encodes CAIGGGQDYGYTF.

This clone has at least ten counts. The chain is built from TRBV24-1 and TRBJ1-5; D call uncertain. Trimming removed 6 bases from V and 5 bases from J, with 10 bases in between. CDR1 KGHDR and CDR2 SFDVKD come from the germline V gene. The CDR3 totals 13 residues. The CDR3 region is CATSSRLDQPQHF. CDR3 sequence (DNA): TGTGCCACCAGTTCTCGATTGGATCAGCCCCAGCATTTT.

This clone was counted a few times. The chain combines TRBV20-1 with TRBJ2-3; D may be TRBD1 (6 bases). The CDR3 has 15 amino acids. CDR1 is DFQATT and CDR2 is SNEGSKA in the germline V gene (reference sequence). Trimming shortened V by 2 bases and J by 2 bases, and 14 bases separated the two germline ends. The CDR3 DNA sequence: TGCAGTGCTAGAAGGCGGCAGGGGAACACAGATACGCAGTATTTT. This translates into CSARRRQGNTDTQYF.

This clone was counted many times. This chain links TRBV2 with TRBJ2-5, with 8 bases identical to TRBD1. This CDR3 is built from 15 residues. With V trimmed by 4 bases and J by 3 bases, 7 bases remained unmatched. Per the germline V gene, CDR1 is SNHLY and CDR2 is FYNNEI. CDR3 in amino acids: CASSAYRGAKETQYF. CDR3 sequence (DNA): TGTGCCAGCAGTGCATACAGGGGGGCGAAAGAGACCCAGTACTTC.

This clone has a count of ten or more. The CDR3 is CASKTGTGEYGYTF. The CDR3 DNA follows: TGTGCCAGCAAGACCGGGACAGGGGAATATGGCTACACCTTC. The rearrangement joins TRBV6-1 to TRBJ1-2; TRBD1 matches at 10 bases. Trimming removed 7 bases from V and 5 bases from J; junction bases left unmatched: 7. Germline assignment: CDR1 MNHNS and CDR2 SASEGT. This CDR3 comprises 14 residues.

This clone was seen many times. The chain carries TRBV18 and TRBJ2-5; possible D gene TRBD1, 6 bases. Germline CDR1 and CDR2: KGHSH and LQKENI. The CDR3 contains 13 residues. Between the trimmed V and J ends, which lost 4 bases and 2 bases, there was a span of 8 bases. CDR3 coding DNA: TGTGCCAGCTCACTGGGACAACAAGAGACCCAGTACTTC. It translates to CASSLGQQETQYF.

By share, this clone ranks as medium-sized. In DNA form, the CDR3 reads TGTGCCAGCAGTGGTCGAAGGGGTGGAGATACGCAGTATTTT. It translates to CASSGRRGGDTQYF. This rearrangement joins TRBV2 to TRBJ2-3; possible D gene TRBD1, 5 bases. Germline CDR1 SNHLY, CDR2 FYNNEI. CDR3 length equals 14 residues. Trimming stripped 4 bases from V and 5 bases from J, with 13 bases between.

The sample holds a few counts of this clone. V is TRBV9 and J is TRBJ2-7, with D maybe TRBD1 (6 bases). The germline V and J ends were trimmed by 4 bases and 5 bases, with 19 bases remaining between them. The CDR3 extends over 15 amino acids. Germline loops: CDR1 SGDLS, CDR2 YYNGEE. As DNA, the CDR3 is TGTGCCAGCAGCCCCCCCGCGACAGGAGACCACGAGCAGTACTTC. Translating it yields CASSPPATGDHEQYF.

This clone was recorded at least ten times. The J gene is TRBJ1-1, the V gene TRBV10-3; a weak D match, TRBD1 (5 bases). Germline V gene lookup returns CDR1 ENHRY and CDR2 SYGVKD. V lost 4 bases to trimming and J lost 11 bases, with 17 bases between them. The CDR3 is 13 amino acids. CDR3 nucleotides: TGTGCCATCAGTGGGGGGGGACCGGACTACGCTTTCTTT. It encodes CAISGGGPDYAFF.

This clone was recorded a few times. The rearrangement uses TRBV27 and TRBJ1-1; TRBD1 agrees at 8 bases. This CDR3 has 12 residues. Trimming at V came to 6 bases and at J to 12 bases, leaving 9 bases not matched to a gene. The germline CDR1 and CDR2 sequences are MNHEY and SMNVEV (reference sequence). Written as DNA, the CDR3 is TGTGCCAGCAGGACAGGGGATCTCTTCCCTTTCTTT. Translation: CASRTGDLFPFF.

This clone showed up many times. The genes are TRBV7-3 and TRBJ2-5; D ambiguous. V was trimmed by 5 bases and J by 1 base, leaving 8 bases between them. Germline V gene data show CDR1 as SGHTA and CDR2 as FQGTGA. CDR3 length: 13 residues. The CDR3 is CASSETSQETQYF. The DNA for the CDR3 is TGTGCCAGCAGCGAGACTTCCCAAGAGACCCAGTACTTC.

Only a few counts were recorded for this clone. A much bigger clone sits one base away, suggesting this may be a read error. CDR3 amino acids: CASRFDSLGNTRELFF. DNA for the CDR3: TGTGCCAGCAGATTCGACAGCCTGGGGAACACCCGGGAGCTGTTTTTT. This chain connects TRBV6-1 to TRBJ2-2, with D possibly TRBD1 on 5 matching bases. The CDR3 has 16 amino acids. CDR1 and CDR2 (germline): MNHNS, SASEGT.

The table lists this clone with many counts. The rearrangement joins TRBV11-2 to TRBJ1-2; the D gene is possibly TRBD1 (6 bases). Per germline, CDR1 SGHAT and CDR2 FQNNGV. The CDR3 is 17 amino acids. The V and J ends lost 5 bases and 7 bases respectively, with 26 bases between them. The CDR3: CASSPRTGEGFRGGYTF. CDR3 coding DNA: TGTGCCAGCAGCCCAAGGACGGGGGAGGGCTTCAGGGGTGGCTACACCTTC.

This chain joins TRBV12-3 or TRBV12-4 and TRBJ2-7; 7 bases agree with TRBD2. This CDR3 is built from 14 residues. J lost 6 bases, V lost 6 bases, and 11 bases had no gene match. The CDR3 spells CASRASGRTCEQYF. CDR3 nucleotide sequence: TGTGCCAGCAGGGCTAGCGGTAGGACCTGCGAGCAGTACTTC.

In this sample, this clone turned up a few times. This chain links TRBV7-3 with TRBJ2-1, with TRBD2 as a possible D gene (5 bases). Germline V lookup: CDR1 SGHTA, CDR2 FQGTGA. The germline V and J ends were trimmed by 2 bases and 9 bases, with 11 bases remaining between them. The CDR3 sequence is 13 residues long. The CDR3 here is CASSLLEGTEQFF. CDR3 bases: TGTGCCAGCAGCTTACTCGAGGGAACTGAGCAGTTCTTC.

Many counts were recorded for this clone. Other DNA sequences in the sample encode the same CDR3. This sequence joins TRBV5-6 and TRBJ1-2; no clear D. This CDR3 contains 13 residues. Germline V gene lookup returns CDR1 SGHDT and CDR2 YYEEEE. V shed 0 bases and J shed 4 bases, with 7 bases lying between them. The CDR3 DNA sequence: TGTGCCAGCAGCTTGGTAGCGCTCTATGGCTACACCTTC. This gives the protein CASSLVALYGYTF.

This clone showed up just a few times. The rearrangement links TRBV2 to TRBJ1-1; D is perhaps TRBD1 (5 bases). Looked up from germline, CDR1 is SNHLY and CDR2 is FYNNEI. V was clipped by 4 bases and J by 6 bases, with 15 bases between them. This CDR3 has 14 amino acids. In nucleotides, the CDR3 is TGTGCCAGCAGTGTGGGTCGGGGGGGAGCTGAAGCTTTCTTT. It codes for CASSVGRGGAEAFF.

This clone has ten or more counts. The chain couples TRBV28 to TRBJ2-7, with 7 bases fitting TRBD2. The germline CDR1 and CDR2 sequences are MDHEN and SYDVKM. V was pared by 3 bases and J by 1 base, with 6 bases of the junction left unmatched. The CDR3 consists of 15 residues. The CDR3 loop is CASSLEGGFSYEQYF. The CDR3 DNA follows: TGTGCCAGCAGTTTGGAGGGAGGGTTTTCCTACGAGCAGTACTTC.

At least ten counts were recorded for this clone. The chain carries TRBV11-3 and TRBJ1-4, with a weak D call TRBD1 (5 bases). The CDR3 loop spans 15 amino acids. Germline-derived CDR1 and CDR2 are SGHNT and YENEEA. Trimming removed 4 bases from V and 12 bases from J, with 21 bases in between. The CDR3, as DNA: TGTGCCAGCAGCTCGAATATGGGGCAGGCCGCCGAACTGTTTTTT. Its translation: CASSSNMGQAAELFF. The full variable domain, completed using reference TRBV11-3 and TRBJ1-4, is EAGVVQSPRYKIIEKKQPVAFWCNPISGHNTLYWYLQNLGQGPELLIRYENEEAVDDSQLPKDRFSAERLKGVDSTLKIQPAELGDSAVYLCASSSNMGQAAELFFGSGTQLSVL.

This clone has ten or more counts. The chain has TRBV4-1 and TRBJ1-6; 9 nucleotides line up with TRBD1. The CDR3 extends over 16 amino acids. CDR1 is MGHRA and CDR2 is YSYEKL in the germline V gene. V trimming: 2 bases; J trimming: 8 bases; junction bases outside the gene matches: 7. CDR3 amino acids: CASSQPYRGRYSPLHF. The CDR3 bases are TGCGCCAGCAGCCAACCTTACAGGGGGCGTTATTCACCCCTCCACTTT.

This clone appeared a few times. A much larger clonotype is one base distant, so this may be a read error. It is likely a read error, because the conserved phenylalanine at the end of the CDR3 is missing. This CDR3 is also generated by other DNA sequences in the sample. The CDR3 loop reads CASIPRAGADGYTS. The CDR3 DNA reads as TGTGCCAGTATCCCCAGGGCAGGGGCCGATGGCTACACCTCC. The chain combines TRBV12-3 or TRBV12-4 with TRBJ1-2; weak D call: TRBD1 (6 bases). V gave up 9 bases and J gave up 6 bases, with 20 bases separating them. The CDR3 has 14 residues.

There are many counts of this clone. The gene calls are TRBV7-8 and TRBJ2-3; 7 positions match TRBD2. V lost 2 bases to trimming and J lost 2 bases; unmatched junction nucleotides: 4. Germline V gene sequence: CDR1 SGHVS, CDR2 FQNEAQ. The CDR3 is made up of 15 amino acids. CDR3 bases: TGTGCCAGCAGCTTAAACGGACTAGACACAGATACGCAGTATTTT. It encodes CASSLNGLDTDTQYF.

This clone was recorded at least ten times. The CDR3 protein is CASSLQGTGPYEQYF. The CDR3 DNA reads TGTGCCAGCAGCTTACAAGGGACAGGTCCCTACGAGCAGTACTTC. The chain uses TRBV7-6 and TRBJ2-7; TRBD1 agrees at 8 bases. CDR3 length equals 15 residues. Trimming at V came to 2 bases and at J to 2 bases, leaving 5 bases not matched to a gene. CDR1 and CDR2 (germline): SGHVS, FNYEAQ.

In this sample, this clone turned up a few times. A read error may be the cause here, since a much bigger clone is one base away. The CDR3 sequence is CAWSFGGGRSQPQHF. CDR3 nucleotides: TGTGCCTGGAGTTTCGGAGGAGGGCGTAGTCAGCCCCAGCATTTT. The V call is TRBV30, the J call TRBJ1-5; D unresolved. CDR3 length equals 15 residues. Trimming removed 2 bases at V and 6 bases at J, with 17 bases between. Germline V gene data show CDR1 as GTSNPN and CDR2 as SVGIG (reference sequence).

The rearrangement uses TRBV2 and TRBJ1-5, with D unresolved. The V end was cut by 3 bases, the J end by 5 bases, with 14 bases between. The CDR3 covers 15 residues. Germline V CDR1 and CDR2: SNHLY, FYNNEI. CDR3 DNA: TGTGCCAGCAGTGAGCGAGCGGTAAGGTATCAGCCCCAGCATTTT. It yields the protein CASSERAVRYQPQHF.

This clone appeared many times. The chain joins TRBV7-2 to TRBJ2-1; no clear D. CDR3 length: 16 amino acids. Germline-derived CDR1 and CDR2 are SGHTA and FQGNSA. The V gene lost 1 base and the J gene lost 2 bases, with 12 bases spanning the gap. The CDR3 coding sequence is TGTGCCAGCAGCTTAGGCCCGGAAGGCGCCTACAATGAGCAGTTCTTC. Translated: CASSLGPEGAYNEQFF.

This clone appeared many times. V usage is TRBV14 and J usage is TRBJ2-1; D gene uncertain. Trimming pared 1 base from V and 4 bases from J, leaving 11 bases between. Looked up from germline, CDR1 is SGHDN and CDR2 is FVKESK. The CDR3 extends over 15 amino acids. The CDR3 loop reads CASSQASIEYNEQFF. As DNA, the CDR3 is TGTGCCAGCAGCCAAGCCTCGATCGAATACAATGAGCAGTTCTTC.

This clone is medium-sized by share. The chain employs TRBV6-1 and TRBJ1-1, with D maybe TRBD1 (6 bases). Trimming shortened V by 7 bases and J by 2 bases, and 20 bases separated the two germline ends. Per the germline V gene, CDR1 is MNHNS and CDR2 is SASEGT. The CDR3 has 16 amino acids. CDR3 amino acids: CASTQGRMGLNTEAFF. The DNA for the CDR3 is TGTGCCAGCACCCAGGGGCGAATGGGCTTAAACACTGAAGCTTTCTTT.

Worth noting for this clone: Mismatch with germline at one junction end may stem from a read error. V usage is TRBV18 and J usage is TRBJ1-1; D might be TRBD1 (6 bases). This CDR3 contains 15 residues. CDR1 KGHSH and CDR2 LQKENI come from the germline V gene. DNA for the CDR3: TGTGCCAGCTCAGCACGACAGAGGGGGAACACTCAAGCTTTCTTT. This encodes CASSARQRGNTQAFF.